This T cell receptor (beta chain) was observed in a study of blood T cells in healthy people across ages. V dropped 6 bases and J dropped 1 base, with 10 bases sitting between them. The CDR3 sequence is 14 residues long. Germline V lookup: CDR1 MDHEN, CDR2 SYDVKM. A sample-barcoded 5' primer and a J-beta primer mix were used in a second PCR of about 6 to 12 cycles. Each CDR3 protein is one row after TCRdb ran MiXCR on the 5' RACE reads. Of fewer than 1.5 million distinct CDR3 sequences in the sample, around 39% were seen once. Sequencing was performed on blood. J is TRBJ1-3 and V is TRBV28; perhaps TRBD1 as D (6 bases). This clonotype was obtained from a woman aged 18-35 years in good health. The CDR3 spells CASRVQGSGNTIYF. The CDR3 DNA reads TGTGCCAGCAGGGTACAGGGATCTGGAAACACCATATATTTT.